Sequencing of this T cell receptor beta chain was carried out in a study of PD-1 blockade in classical Hodgkin lymphoma. Study-wide points: CD4+ TCR diversity climbed significantly by C4D1, unlike CD8+ TCR diversity.

Germline lookup yields CDR1 SGHRS and CDR2 YFSETQ. CDR3 length equals 16 residues. The V end lost 5 bases, the J end lost 1 base, and 18 bases lay between the germline ends. Sequenced by immunoSEQ multiplex PCR; TCRdb stores in-frame clones only, minus some. The sample yields about 12,000 clones, roughly nine tenths seen once. This clone has more than one count but fewer than ten. Its antigen is unidentified. Every patient had relapsed following autologous stem cell transplantation, and cohorts differed in brentuximab vedotin exposure. Using magnetic negative selection, the CD4+ T cells were separated out of thawed PBMCs.

The chain is built from TRBV5-1 and TRBJ1-2; D is possibly TRBD1 (5 bases). The sequence came from a human donor with classical Hodgkin lymphoma. The source material was CD4+ T cells from blood, sampled at baseline. As DNA, the CDR3 is TGCGCCAGCAGTCCCGACAGAGCAATCCGTAACTATGGCTACACCTTC. Translation: CASSPDRAIRNYGYTF.